Below, one TCR beta chain is given with its context. The data belong to a study of blood T cell repertoires in COVID-19. TCRdb keeps only in-frame clones here, not all; method: immunoSEQ multiplex PCR. The data contain hundreds of thousands of clones, about 90% of them singletons. Germline assignment: CDR1 GTSNPN and CDR2 SVGIG (reference sequence). V was clipped by 3 bases and J by 3 bases, with 18 bases between them. This CDR3 contains 15 residues. The study assigned cohorts using participant-reported clinical history. The source material was PBMCs or T cells enriched from blood (not recorded which). The chain carries TRBV30 and TRBJ2-7; D is unresolved. This clonotype was sampled from a woman in her 30s who had recovered from COVID-19. This chain's CDR3 is CAWSDAVAPDYEQYF. The CDR3 bases are TGTGCCTGGAGCGATGCGGTGGCACCTGACTACGAGCAGTACTTC.